This paragraph reports one T cell receptor (beta chain). This specimen belongs to a study of T cells after yellow fever vaccination. TCRdb independently ran MiXCR on the 5' RACE reads; one entry per CDR3 protein. The table records nearly 550,000 distinct CDR3 sequences, around 21% of them present only once. Germline CDR1 SGHTA, CDR2 FQGTGA. V lost 4 bases and J 2 bases, leaving 13 bases between the germline ends. This CDR3 contains 15 residues. This chain joins TRBV7-3 and TRBJ2-3, with D perhaps given as TRBD1 or TRBD2 (5 bases each). This receptor was obtained from a man aged 25 to 40 who received the YFV17D yellow fever vaccine. The starting material was PBMCs, obtained 15 days after the yellow fever booster vaccination. CDR3 residues: CASSSGRVSTDTQYF. In nucleotides, the CDR3 is TGTGCCAGCAGCTCGGGACGGGTCTCCACAGATACGCAGTATTTT.